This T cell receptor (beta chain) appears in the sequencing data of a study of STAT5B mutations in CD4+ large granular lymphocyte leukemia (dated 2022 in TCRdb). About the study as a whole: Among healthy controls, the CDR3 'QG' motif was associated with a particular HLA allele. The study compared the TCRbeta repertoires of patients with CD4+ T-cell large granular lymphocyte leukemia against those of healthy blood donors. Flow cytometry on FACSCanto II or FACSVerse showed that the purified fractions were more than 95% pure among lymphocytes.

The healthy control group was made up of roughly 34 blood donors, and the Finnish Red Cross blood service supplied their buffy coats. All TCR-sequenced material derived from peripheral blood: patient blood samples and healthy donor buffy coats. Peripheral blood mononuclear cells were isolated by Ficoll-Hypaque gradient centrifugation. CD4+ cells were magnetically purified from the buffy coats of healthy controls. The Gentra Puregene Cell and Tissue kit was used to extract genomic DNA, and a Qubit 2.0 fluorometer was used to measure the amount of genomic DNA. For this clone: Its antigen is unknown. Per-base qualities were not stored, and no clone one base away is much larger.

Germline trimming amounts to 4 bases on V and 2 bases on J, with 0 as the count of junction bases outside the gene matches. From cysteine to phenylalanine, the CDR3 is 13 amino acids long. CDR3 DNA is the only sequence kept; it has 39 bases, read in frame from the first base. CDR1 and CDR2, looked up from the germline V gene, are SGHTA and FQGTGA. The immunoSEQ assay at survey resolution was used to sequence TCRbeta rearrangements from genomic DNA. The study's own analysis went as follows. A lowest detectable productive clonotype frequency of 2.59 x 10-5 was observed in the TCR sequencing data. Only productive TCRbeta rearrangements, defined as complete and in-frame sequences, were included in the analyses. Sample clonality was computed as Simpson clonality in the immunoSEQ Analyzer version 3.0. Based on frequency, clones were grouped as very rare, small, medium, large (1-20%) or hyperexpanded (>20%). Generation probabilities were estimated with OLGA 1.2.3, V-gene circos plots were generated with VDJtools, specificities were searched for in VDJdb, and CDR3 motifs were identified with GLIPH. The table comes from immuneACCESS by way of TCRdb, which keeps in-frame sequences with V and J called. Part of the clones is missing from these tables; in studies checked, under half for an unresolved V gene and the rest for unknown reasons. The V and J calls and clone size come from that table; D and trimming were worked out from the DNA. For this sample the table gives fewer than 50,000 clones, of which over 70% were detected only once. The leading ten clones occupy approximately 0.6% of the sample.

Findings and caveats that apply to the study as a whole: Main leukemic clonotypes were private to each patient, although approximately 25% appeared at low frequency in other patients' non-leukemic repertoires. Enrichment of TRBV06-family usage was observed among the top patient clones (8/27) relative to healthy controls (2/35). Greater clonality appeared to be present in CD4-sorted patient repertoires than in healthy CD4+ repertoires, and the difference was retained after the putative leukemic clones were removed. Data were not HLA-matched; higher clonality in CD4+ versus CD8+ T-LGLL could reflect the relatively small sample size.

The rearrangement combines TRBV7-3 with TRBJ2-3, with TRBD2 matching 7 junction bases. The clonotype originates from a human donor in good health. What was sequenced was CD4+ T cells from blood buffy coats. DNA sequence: TGTGCCAGCAGCTGGGACTACACAGATACGCAGTATTTT. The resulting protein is CASSWDYTDTQYF.